Below are 23 T cell receptor beta chains sequenced from a single sample in a study of Ad26.COV2.S vaccination and SARS-CoV-2 variants. Treatment: around 19 received Ad26.COV2.S at low or high dose, single or two shots; 5 received placebo; per-sample allocation not given. Samples came from day 63 after the first vaccine or placebo injection. Assay: immunoSEQ multiplex PCR; the TCRdb copy retains only in-frame clones and omits some. Of about 350,000 clones listed, about 89% are singletons. Sequencing was performed on peripheral blood, taken in a trial of Ad26.COV2.S vaccine versus placebo. These receptors were obtained from a person aged 18-60 years who received the Ad26.COV2.S COVID-19 vaccine or a placebo.

The chain has TRBV28 and TRBJ1-4; D is undetermined. Germline V gene lookup returns CDR1 MDHEN and CDR2 SYDVKM. This CDR3 is built from 15 residues. V dropped 3 bases and J dropped 5 bases, with 13 bases sitting between them. CDR3 sequence reads: CASSLGQAANEKLFF. DNA for the CDR3: TGTGCCAGCAGTTTGGGCCAGGCCGCCAATGAAAAACTGTTTTTT.

V and J are TRBV5-4 and TRBJ2-1, with 13 bases aligning to TRBD2. This CDR3 comprises 15 residues. J lost 8 bases, V lost 0 bases, and 2 bases had no gene match. Germline V gene sequence: CDR1 SGHNT, CDR2 YYREEE (reference sequence). The CDR3 nucleotides are TGTGCCAGCAGCTTGGCCACTAGCGGGGGGGATGAGCAGTTCTTC. It encodes CASSLATSGGDEQFF.

The chain combines TRBV28 with TRBJ2-2; TRBD1 matches 9 bases. Germline assignment: CDR1 MDHEN and CDR2 SYDVKM. CDR3 length: 16 amino acids. Losses at the gene ends were 5 bases for V and 5 bases for J; bases not matched to a gene: 9. The CDR3 bases are TGTGCCAGCAGTGTCACAGGGGGCCTCGAGACCGGGGAGCTGTTTTTT. This sequence encodes CASSVTGGLETGELFF.

The chain couples TRBV7-2 to TRBJ1-5; D is unclear. V was shortened by 0 bases and J by 7 bases, with 7 bases between the two germline ends. CDR1 and CDR2 (germline): SGHTA, FQGNSA. This CDR3 comprises 13 residues. CDR3 coding DNA: TGTGCCAGCAGCTTAGCGGGGTTCCAGCCCCAGCATTTT. Encoded protein: CASSLAGFQPQHF.

This sequence joins TRBV4-3 and TRBJ1-5; no clear D gene. The CDR3 loop spans 15 amino acids. Germline loops: CDR1 LGHNA, CDR2 YSLEER. V lost 0 bases and J 3 bases, leaving 9 bases between the germline ends. The CDR3 coding sequence is TGCGCCAGCAGCCAAGATTCGGGGAACAATCAGCCCCAGCATTTT. It yields the protein CASSQDSGNNQPQHF.

The chain employs TRBV28 and TRBJ2-2; D is ambiguous. Between the trimmed V and J ends, which lost 4 bases and 4 bases, there was a span of 10 bases. Germline assignment: CDR1 MDHEN and CDR2 SYDVKM. This CDR3 spans 14 amino acids. CDR3 amino acids: CASSSPDGTGELFF. CDR3 sequence (DNA): TGTGCCAGCAGTTCCCCGGACGGCACCGGGGAGCTGTTTTTT.

The chain recombines TRBV24-1 with TRBJ2-1; D not resolved. Germline loops: CDR1 KGHDR, CDR2 SFDVKD. The V gene lost 9 bases and the J gene lost 2 bases, with 4 bases spanning the gap. CDR3 size: 11 residues. The CDR3 bases are TGTGCCACCTCGGCCTACAATGAGCAGTTCTTC. Residues: CATSAYNEQFF.

The genes are TRBV27 and TRBJ2-3; 11 bases line up with TRBD1. Germline-derived CDR1 and CDR2 are MNHEY and SMNVEV (reference sequence). The junction had 2 bases not matched to a gene; V was cut back by 5 bases and J by 4 bases. This CDR3 region has 14 residues. CDR3 residues: CASSRGQGADTQYF. In DNA, the CDR3 is TGTGCCAGCAGTCGGGGACAGGGGGCAGATACGCAGTATTTT.

The J gene is TRBJ1-6, the V gene TRBV4-2; TRBD1 matches 7 bases. This CDR3 spans 15 amino acids. Germline lookup yields CDR1 LGHNA and CDR2 YNFKEQ. V dropped 1 base and J dropped 8; count of bases not matched to a gene: 5. The CDR3 region is CASSQVQGMDSPLHF. CDR3 coding DNA: TGTGCCAGCAGCCAAGTACAGGGGATGGATTCACCCCTCCACTTT.

The chain uses TRBV6-5 and TRBJ1-6; TRBD1 aligns across 8 bases. V gave up 5 bases and J gave up 1 base; unmatched junction bases: 1. CDR1 MNHEY and CDR2 SVGAGI come from the germline V gene. CDR3 length: 15 amino acids. The chain's CDR3 is CASSRTGSYNSPLHF. The CDR3 DNA follows: TGTGCCAGCAGTAGGACAGGGTCCTATAATTCACCCCTCCACTTT.

The chain links TRBV5-1 to TRBJ2-1, with D possibly matching TRBD1 (7 bases). V was pared by 4 bases and J by 5 bases, with 16 bases between. The CDR3 covers 15 residues. Germline CDR1 SGHRS, CDR2 YFSETQ. CDR3 nucleotide sequence: TGCGCCAGCAGCCCGGAGGGGGCATCTCACAATGAGCAGTTCTTC. This gives the protein CASSPEGASHNEQFF.

The V call is TRBV2, the J call TRBJ2-1, with D unresolved. Trimming pared 5 bases from V and 5 bases from J, leaving 10 bases between. The CDR3 consists of 13 residues. The V gene's germline CDR1 is SNHLY and CDR2 FYNNEI. CDR3 amino acids: CASSTRWDNEQFF. The DNA of the CDR3 is TGTGCCAGCAGTACCCGCTGGGACAATGAGCAGTTCTTC.

This clone is a singleton in its sample. This chain's CDR3 is CASSQFPGQGNYEQYF. The CDR3 bases are TGCGCCAGCAGCCAGTTCCCGGGACAGGGCAACTACGAGCAGTACTTC. The rearrangement joins TRBV4-1 to TRBJ2-7, with TRBD1 matching 9 bases. Trimming removed 3 bases from V and 3 bases from J; junction bases left unmatched: 9. The V gene's germline CDR1 is MGHRA and CDR2 YSYEKL. The CDR3 spans 16 residues.

The gene calls are TRBV7-6 and TRBJ1-4; no reliable D call. Germline V gives CDR1 SGHVS, CDR2 FNYEAQ. V lost 5 bases and J lost 0, with 13 bases in between. The CDR3 covers 16 residues. The CDR3 is CASSPWNLATNEKLFF. CDR3 sequence (DNA): TGTGCCAGCAGCCCCTGGAACCTTGCAACTAATGAAAAACTGTTTTTT.

This clone has just one count. The chain is built from TRBV7-2 and TRBJ2-7, with D uncertain. With 5 bases removed from V and 4 bases from J, the gap between germline ends came to 15 bases. The CDR3 loop spans 14 amino acids. In germline, CDR1 is SGHTA, CDR2 FQGNSA. The CDR3 protein is CASSPTPFSYEQYF. The CDR3 DNA reads as TGTGCCAGCAGCCCTACCCCCTTCTCATACGAGCAGTACTTC.

The V call is TRBV3-1 (or the pseudogene TRBV3-2), the J call TRBJ2-7; a possible D gene is TRBD1 (5 bases). Germline CDR1 reads LGHDT; CDR2 reads YNNKEL (reference sequence). The CDR3 spans 16 residues. The V end was cut by 5 bases, the J end by 0 bases, with 17 bases between. CDR3 residues: CASSDSRARSSYEQYF. Here the CDR3 DNA reads TGTGCCAGCAGCGACTCCAGGGCCAGGAGCTCCTACGAGCAGTACTTC.

The chain recombines TRBV6-5 with TRBJ2-7; D remains ambiguous. This CDR3 region has 13 residues. In germline, CDR1 is MNHEY, CDR2 SVGAGI. V dropped 0 bases and J dropped 5 bases, with 8 bases sitting between them. CDR3 sequence reads: CASSYSGWNEQYF. The DNA of the CDR3 is TGTGCCAGCAGTTACTCGGGGTGGAACGAGCAGTACTTC.

The chain employs TRBV10-3 and TRBJ1-3, with D maybe TRBD1 (5 bases). Trimming took 2 bases from V and 8 from J, leaving 16 bases between them. Germline CDR1 reads ENHRY; CDR2 reads SYGVKD. The CDR3 sequence is 15 residues long. In DNA, the CDR3 is TGTGCCATCAGTGAGGAGCAGGGTATGCGAGACACCATATATTTT. It specifies CAISEEQGMRDTIYF.

This clone has just one count. The CDR3 here is CASSGGGTEAFF. In DNA, the CDR3 is TGCGCCAGCAGTGGCGGGGGGACTGAAGCTTTCTTT. The gene calls are TRBV10-1 and TRBJ1-1; tentative D call: TRBD1 (5 bases). Trimming pared 4 bases from V and 5 bases from J, leaving 8 bases between. Germline CDR1 WNHNN, CDR2 SYGVQD (reference sequence). There are 12 residues in the CDR3.

In nucleotides, the CDR3 is TGTGCCAGCAGTAAAAGACCCGGCGGGACGTACGAGCAGTACTTC. This translates into CASSKRPGGTYEQYF. The chain uses TRBV6-2 or TRBV6-3 and TRBJ2-7; D is possibly TRBD2 (6 bases). V was trimmed by 5 bases and J by 4 bases, leaving 18 bases between them. CDR3 length: 15 amino acids. Germline CDR1 is MNHEY and CDR2 is SVGEGT.

As concerns this clone: At one end, the junction sequence differs from germline, possibly due to a read error. The genes are TRBV7-9 and TRBJ1-2; 12 bases are a match to TRBD1. CDR1 and CDR2 (germline): SEHNR, FQNEAQ (reference sequence). The CDR3 is 15 amino acids. The CDR3 loop is CASSAGQGANNGYTF. The CDR3 DNA sequence: TGTGCCAGCAGCGCGGGACAGGGGGCTAACAATGGCTACACCTTC.

The chain combines TRBV27 with TRBJ2-3; the match to TRBD2 covers 7 bases. Germline V gene lookup returns CDR1 MNHEY and CDR2 SMNVEV (reference sequence). The CDR3 contains 13 residues. J lost 6 bases, V lost 1 base, and 1 base had no gene match. The CDR3 protein is CASSLWEGDTQYF. CDR3 sequence (DNA): TGTGCCAGCAGTTTATGGGAGGGTGATACGCAGTATTTT.

The genes are TRBV27 and TRBJ2-7; TRBD2 agrees at 9 bases. This CDR3 is built from 14 residues. Germline assignment: CDR1 MNHEY and CDR2 SMNVEV (reference sequence). The trim removed 3 bases at V and 4 bases at J, leaving 4 bases unmatched. As DNA, the CDR3 is TGTGCCAGCAGTTTCGGGGCGGGGGGGTACGAGCAGTACTTC. Its protein is CASSFGAGGYEQYF.